This TCR beta chain derives from a study of T cells in Graves' hyperthyroidism and ophthalmopathy. Looking at the study overall: Before any treatment, at initial diagnosis, peripheral blood was collected.

Many counts were recorded for this clonotype. CDR1 is SGHTA, CDR2 FQGTGA, per germline. Germline trimming cut 2 bases from V and 0 bases from J; bases unmatched to any gene: 0. CDR3 length: 14 residues. Amplification yielded TCR beta CDR3 regions, with RNA transcripts as the source. The primer set for the first-round RT-PCR of the TCR CDR3 was HTBI. MiXCR was run by TCRdb on the multiplex PCR reads, yielding one entry per CDR3 protein. The table shows approximately 520,000 distinct CDR3 sequences, with around 22% occurring only once. This clonotype was obtained from a woman between 25 and 40 years old with Graves' ophthalmopathy. The chain has TRBV7-3 and TRBJ2-5; 7 nucleotides agree with TRBD2. What was sequenced was blood. CDR3 protein: CASSLLADQETQYF. As DNA, the CDR3 is TGTGCCAGCAGCTTACTAGCGGACCAAGAGACCCAGTACTTC.